These 18 T cell receptor beta chains share one sample of origin, sequenced in a study of blood T cells in healthy people across ages. Alongside a J-beta primer mix, a sample-barcoded 5' primer served in a second PCR lasting about 6 to 11 cycles. One entry per CDR3 protein, called by TCRdb with MiXCR from the 5' RACE reads. The data hold just under 900,000 distinct CDR3 sequences, with more than 25% observed a single time. Sample: blood. Every receptor here comes from a woman aged 80 or over in good health.

The chain joins TRBV19 to TRBJ1-2, with 7 bases aligning to TRBD1. The CDR3 has 15 amino acids. Germline CDR1 LNHDA, CDR2 SQIVND (reference sequence). The J segment lost 2 bases and the V segment lost 7 bases, leaving 10 bases of the junction unmatched. For the CDR3, the DNA is TGTGCCAGTAATTATCCGGGACAGTGGAACTATGGCTACACCTTC. Translation: CASNYPGQWNYGYTF.

This rearrangement joins TRBV20-1 to TRBJ2-1, with D possibly being TRBD2 (5 bases). CDR1 is DFQATT and CDR2 is SNEGSKA in the germline V gene (reference sequence). There are 11 residues in the CDR3. Trimming pared 5 bases from V and 6 bases from J, leaving 8 bases between. The DNA for the CDR3 is TGCAGTGCTTATAGCGTCAATGAGCAGTTCTTC. This encodes CSAYSVNEQFF.

Turning to this clonotype: Germline and junction disagree at one end, which may indicate a read error. V is TRBV7-7 and J is TRBJ2-3; 10 bases fit TRBD1. The CDR3 has 14 amino acids. Per the germline V gene, CDR1 is SSHAT and CDR2 is FNYEAQ (reference sequence). This chain's CDR3 is CAGSKDRGTDTQYF. The CDR3 DNA reads as TGTGCCGGCAGCAAGGACAGGGGGACAGATACGCAGTATTTT.

This clonotype was counted at least ten times. V is TRBV6-1 and J is TRBJ2-4; 7 bases agree with TRBD1. Germline CDR1 and CDR2: MNHNS and SASEGT. V was pared by 8 bases and J by 0 bases, with 7 bases of the junction left unmatched. The CDR3 totals 15 residues. This CDR3 reads CASVGQHVAKNIQYF. DNA of the CDR3: TGTGCCAGCGTGGGACAGCACGTAGCCAAAAACATTCAGTACTTC.

The table lists this clonotype with a few counts. Since a much larger clone is just one base distant, this may be a read error. This chain uses TRBV3-1 with TRBJ2-5; D is undetermined. The V end lost 0 bases, the J end lost 2 bases, and 16 bases lay between the germline ends. The CDR3 runs to 17 residues. Germline-derived CDR1 and CDR2 are LGHDT and YNNKEL (reference sequence). The CDR3 bases are TGTGCCAGCAGCCAAGATAGAAGGACCACTACTCAAGAGACCCAGTACTTC. Its translation is CASSQDRRTTTQETQYF.

A note on this clonotype: One base away lies a much larger clone, so this may be a sequencing read error. The chain has TRBV6-1 and TRBJ1-2, with D perhaps matching TRBD1 (5 bases). CDR3 length equals 16 residues. Germline-derived CDR1 and CDR2 are MNHNS and SASEGT. DNA for the CDR3: TGTGCCGGCAGTGGCCCCGCAGGGACGCAGAACTATGGCTACACCTTC. This sequence encodes CAGSGPAGTQNYGYTF.

In its sample, this clonotype was seen a few times. A read error may explain this, as a much larger clone is one base away. The rearrangement uses TRBV29-1 and TRBJ2-1, with D hard to call. Germline V CDR1 and CDR2: SQVTM, ANQGSEA. This CDR3 contains 13 residues. CDR3 sequence (DNA): TGCAGCACAACAGAGAGCTCCTACGATGAGCAGTTCTTC. Encoded protein: CSTTESSYDEQFF.

This clonotype occurred many times. The chain recombines TRBV24-1 with TRBJ2-3, with D maybe TRBD1 (5 bases). The ends were cut back, 5 bases at V and 3 bases at J, with 11 bases in the middle. This CDR3 has 14 amino acids. The germline CDR1 and CDR2 sequences are KGHDR and SFDVKD. For the CDR3, the DNA is TGTGCCACCAGTGCCAGGGTGGGTACAGATACGCAGTATTTT. Encoded protein: CATSARVGTDTQYF.

The chain carries TRBV7-6 and TRBJ1-4; 9 positions match TRBD1. The CDR3 covers 17 residues. From germline, CDR1 is SGHVS and CDR2 FNYEAQ. The V segment lost 5 bases and the J segment 5 bases; nucleotides outside the gene matches: 12. The CDR3 is CASSLGTWGTGNEKLFF. The CDR3 DNA sequence: TGTGCCAGCAGCCTTGGTACCTGGGGGACAGGGAATGAAAAACTGTTTTTT.

A remark on this clonotype: This could be a read error, since a much larger clone is one nucleotide away. This chain joins TRBV7-6 and TRBJ2-6; TRBD1 matches 8 bases. This CDR3 is 17 amino acids long. CDR1 SGHVS and CDR2 FNYEAQ come from the germline V gene. CDR3 nucleotides: TGTGTCAGCAGCTTACGGACAGGGAACTCTGGGGCCAACGTCCTGACTTTC. Its translation: CVSSLRTGNSGANVLTF. Complete variable domain (other parts from reference TRBV7-6 and TRBJ2-6): GAGVSQSPRYKVTKRGQDVALRCDPISGHVSLYWYRQALGQGPEFLTYFNYEAQQDKSGLPNDRFSAERPEGSISTLTIQRTEQRDSAMYRCVSSLRTGNSGANVLTFGAGSRLTVL.

This clonotype was recorded at least ten times. The V gene is TRBV7-2, the J gene TRBJ2-3; TRBD1 aligns across 7 bases. The V gene's germline CDR1 is SGHTA and CDR2 FQGNSA. V was pared by 5 bases and J by 2 bases, with 10 bases of the junction left unmatched. The CDR3 covers 16 residues. The CDR3, as DNA: TGTGCCAGCAGCCAGCTGACAGGGTTAATCACAGATACGCAGTATTTT. Translating gives CASSQLTGLITDTQYF. The full variable domain, in which reference TRBV7-2 and TRBJ2-3 provide the parts outside the CDR3, is GAGVSQSPSNKVTEKGKDVELRCDPISGHTALYWYRQSLGQGLEFLIYFQGNSAPDKSGLPSDRFSAERTGGSVSTLTIQRTQQEDSAVYLCASSQLTGLITDTQYFGPGTRLTVL.

With regard to this clonotype: The junction departs from germline at one end; a sequencing error may be responsible. This chain links TRBV7-9 with TRBJ2-5; D is possibly TRBD1 or TRBD2 (5 bases each). Germline CDR1 and CDR2: SEHNR and FQNEAQ (reference sequence). The CDR3 is 14 amino acids. CDR3 nucleotides: TGTGCCAGCAGCCCCACTCGGGACCAAGAGACCAAGTACTTC. Protein: CASSPTRDQETKYF.

In DNA form, the CDR3 reads TGTGCCAGCAGTTACTCGCCGGGGGGCCCATCTCGTAAGACAATTTCTAGCACAGATACGCAGTATTTT. Translation gives CASSYSPGGPSRKTISSTDTQYF. The gene calls are TRBV6-2 or TRBV6-3 and TRBJ2-3, with a weak D call TRBD2 (7 bases). The CDR3 contains 23 residues. Per germline, CDR1 MNHEY and CDR2 SVGEGT. Trimming shortened V by 0 bases and J by 0 bases, and 31 bases separated the two germline ends.

Many counts were recorded for this clonotype. The chain uses TRBV7-9 and TRBJ1-2; D unresolved. V was shortened by 1 base and J by 4 bases, with 16 bases between the two germline ends. Germline V CDR1 and CDR2: SEHNR, FQNEAQ (reference sequence). The CDR3 is 16 amino acids. CDR3: CASSLVLHGASYGYTF. The CDR3 DNA is TGTGCCAGCAGCTTAGTTCTACACGGCGCGAGCTATGGCTACACCTTC.

Remarks on this clonotype: This may be a read error: a much more frequent sequence differs by one nucleotide. This sequence joins TRBV5-1 and TRBJ2-1, with 8 bases identical to TRBD1. The assigned J gene may be wrong: the sequence end matches TRBJ2-7 better. CDR3 length: 16 amino acids. From germline, CDR1 is SGHRS and CDR2 YFSETQ. Written as DNA, the CDR3 is TGCGCCAGCAGCGGGACAGGCCGTAGCTCCTACAATGAGCAGTACTTC. Amino acids: CASSGTGRSSYNEQYF.

This rearrangement joins TRBV7-2 to TRBJ1-6; TRBD1 aligns across 7 bases. Germline-derived CDR1 and CDR2 are SGHTA and FQGNSA. The V gene end was trimmed by 1 base and the J gene end by 8 bases; junction bases not matched to a gene: 5. The CDR3 spans 15 residues. CDR3 protein: CASSLVGTADSPLHF. The CDR3 DNA reads TGTGCCAGCAGCTTAGTGGGGACAGCGGATTCACCCCTCCACTTT.

This clonotype turned up a few times. The chain combines TRBV4-3 with TRBJ2-1; 8 nucleotides match TRBD2. The V gene's germline CDR1 is LGHNA and CDR2 YSLEER. The CDR3 has 18 amino acids. Unmatched junction bases numbered 8, after V lost 1 base and J lost 0 bases. Written as DNA, the CDR3 is TGCGCCAGCAGCCAAGCGTCGCGGGGGGCCGGCTCCTACAATGAGCAGTTCTTC. Protein sequence: CASSQASRGAGSYNEQFF.

The chain couples TRBV24-1 to TRBJ2-2, with unresolved D. The germline V gene has CDR1 KGHDR and CDR2 SFDVKD. The V end lost 1 base, the J end lost 8 bases, and 10 bases lay between the germline ends. The length of the CDR3 is 14 residues. The CDR3 spells CATSDFTSRGELFF. The DNA for the CDR3 is TGTGCCACCAGTGATTTTACAAGCCGAGGGGAGCTGTTTTTT.